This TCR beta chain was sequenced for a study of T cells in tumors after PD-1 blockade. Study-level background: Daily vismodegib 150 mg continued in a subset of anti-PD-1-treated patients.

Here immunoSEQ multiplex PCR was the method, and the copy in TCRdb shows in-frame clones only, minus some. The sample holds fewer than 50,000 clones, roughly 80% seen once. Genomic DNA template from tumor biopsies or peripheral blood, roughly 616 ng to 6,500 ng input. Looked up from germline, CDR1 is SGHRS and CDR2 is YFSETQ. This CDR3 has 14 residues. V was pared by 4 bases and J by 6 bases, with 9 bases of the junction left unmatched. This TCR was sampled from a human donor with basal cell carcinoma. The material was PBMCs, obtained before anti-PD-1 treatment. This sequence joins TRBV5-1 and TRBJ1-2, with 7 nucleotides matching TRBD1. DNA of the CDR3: TGCGCCAGCAGCGATTTCACAGGGGCCGATGGCTACACCTTC. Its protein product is CASSDFTGADGYTF.